This TCR beta chain was identified during a study of blood T cell repertoires in COVID-19 (dated by TCRdb to between 2020 and 2021). With respect to the entire study: The collaborator samples originated in the United States, Italy and Spain and spanned the acute and convalescent phases of COVID-19. Where available, HLA class I and class II types were obtained from metadata supplied by the sample provider rather than from assay-based typing. Deeply sampled blood TCRbeta repertoires from subjects exposed to, actively infected with, or recovered from COVID-19 were included in the dataset. The samples were drawn from two sources: the first 160 participants of the ongoing ImmuneRACE study, and over 1,000 subjects contributed by 6 global collaborators. A de-identified subject ID, COVID-19 status, age in years and sex were almost always included in the sample metadata. The material from the prospective study consisted of cDNA or gDNA derived from T cells, B-cell-depleted T cells, or PBMCs. The repertoires were released in a freely available public database meant as a resource for research on the immune response to SARS-CoV-2. General study outcomes and caveats: The amount of clinical and demographic metadata varied by source and participant and was provided uncurated.

TCRbeta CDR3 regions were amplified from genomic DNA using the immunoSEQ Assay, a bias-controlled multiplex PCR. The authors' analysis ran thus. The number of nucleated cells in each sample was estimated from the amplification of reference gene primers within the assay. To quantify the absolute abundance of each unique TCRbeta CDR3 rearrangement, sequence reads were collapsed and filtered. For each sample, productive Simpson clonality was calculated by taking the square root of Simpson's diversity index across productive rearrangements. TCRdb limited this immuneACCESS table to in-frame rearrangements with V and J called. A share of clones is missing; checked studies link under half to unresolved V genes, and the rest is unexplained. V, J and clone size reflect that table, while D and trimming were determined from the DNA. Here the sample has some 300,000 clones; roughly 90% occur a single time. The ten largest account for about 4% of the sample.

The CDR3, cysteine through phenylalanine, is 15 amino acids long. Left in the record is the CDR3 DNA by itself, 45 bases read in frame from the first base. For CDR1 and CDR2, the germline V gene (reference sequence) lists LGHDT and YNNKEL. The germline V and J ends show losses of 4 bases and 4 bases respectively, and no gene match explains 7 bases of the junction. Participants in the prospective study were enrolled through a virtual design, were aged about 18 to 100 years, and lived in roughly 24 United States geographic areas. To assign participants to cohorts, the prospective study relied on clinical history that participants themselves reported in a screening survey and a study questionnaire. A participant counted as exposed if, within 2 weeks of entering the study, that participant had been in contact with someone who had a PCR-confirmed or clinician-diagnosed COVID-19 case. Mobile phlebotomists in the prospective study collected whole blood, serum and a nasopharyngeal or oropharyngeal swab from every participant. Additional blood draws and questionnaires over an approximately two-month period could optionally be provided by prospective study participants. Before DNA extraction, prospective study blood samples were shipped either frozen or at room temperature.

In the case of this clone: Its cognate antigen has yet to be identified. No base-level quality is on record; no much larger clone is a single base apart.

Source material: PBMCs or T cells enriched from blood (not recorded which). The sequence is built from TRBV3-1 (or the pseudogene TRBV3-2) and TRBJ2-7, with 10 middle bases fitting TRBD1. The clonotype originates from a woman in her twenties or thirties who had been exposed to COVID-19. The nucleotide sequence reads TGTGCCAGCAGCCGACCTGGGACAGGGGCATACGAGCAGTACTTC. This encodes CASSRPGTGAYEQYF.